The 17 T cell receptor beta chains given below trace back to one sample, sequenced in a study of T cell changes during pregnancy in multiple sclerosis. Produced via immunoSEQ multiplex PCR; TCRdb's table is partial and in-frame only. The sample carries 58,000 or so clones, approximately 86% recorded once. This specimen was CD4+ T cells from peripheral blood mononuclear cells, taken in the third trimester of pregnancy. All receptors come from a female donor with multiple sclerosis, enrolled in a pregnancy study.

This chain joins TRBV6-1 and TRBJ2-7; 8 bases are a match to TRBD1. The CDR3 contains 15 residues. V shed 6 bases and J 4 bases; nucleotides not matched to a gene: 11. The germline gives CDR1 MNHNS, CDR2 SASEGT. The CDR3 spells CASREFPGQVYEQYF. DNA of the CDR3: TGTGCCAGCAGAGAATTCCCGGGACAGGTTTACGAGCAGTACTTC.

The chain couples TRBV11-3 to TRBJ2-3; D perhaps matches TRBD2 (5 bases). Germline values: CDR1 SGHNT, CDR2 YENEEA. CDR3 length: 14 amino acids. V was clipped by 6 bases and J by 0 bases, with 10 bases between them. The CDR3 loop is CASRRDTSTDTQYF. The CDR3 DNA reads as TGTGCCAGCAGGAGGGATACTAGCACAGATACGCAGTATTTT.

V gene TRBV7-2 combines with J gene TRBJ2-3; 7 bases map to TRBD1. The CDR3 spans 17 residues. In germline, CDR1 is SGHTA, CDR2 FQGNSA. V trimming: 0 bases; J trimming: 1 base; junction bases outside the gene matches: 7. CDR3 in amino acids: CASSLASTGSGTDTQYF. CDR3 DNA sequence: TGTGCCAGCAGCTTAGCGTCGACAGGGTCCGGCACAGATACGCAGTATTTT.

This clone has only one observation. The chain recombines TRBV18 with TRBJ1-4; D ambiguous. Germline V lookup: CDR1 KGHSH, CDR2 LQKENI. The CDR3 contains 19 residues. Trimming removed 3 bases from V and 0 bases from J, with 20 bases in between. The CDR3 sequence: CASSPFITDSSSTNEKLFF. The CDR3 region has the DNA TGTGCCAGCTCACCTTTCATAACAGATTCTTCCTCAACTAATGAAAAACTGTTTTTT.

This rearrangement joins TRBV30 to TRBJ1-2; D ambiguous. Germline CDR1 and CDR2: GTSNPN and SVGIG (reference sequence). There are 12 residues in the CDR3. V was clipped by 3 bases and J by 4 bases, with 9 bases between them. CDR3 bases: TGTGCCTGGAGCCCCCGCAGCTATGGCTACACCTTC. Translation: CAWSPRSYGYTF.

The V call is TRBV21-1, the J call TRBJ2-7; the D call TRBD2 from the table was never checked on the DNA. TRBV21-1 is a documented pseudogene. The CDR3 contains 14 residues. The DNA of the CDR3 is TGTGCCAGCAGCAAGGGGAGTTCTCCTTACGAGCAGTACTTC. This translates into CASSKGSSPYEQYF.

The rearrangement links TRBV18 to TRBJ1-2; 12 bases align to TRBD1. This CDR3 is 17 amino acids long. The germline gives CDR1 KGHSH, CDR2 LQKENI. V shed 5 bases, J shed 6 bases, and the junction held 13 bases outside the gene matches. The CDR3 is CASSSYSGTGGGDGYTF. The CDR3 nucleotides are TGTGCCAGCTCATCCTACTCCGGGACAGGGGGCGGAGATGGCTACACCTTC. Drawing the rest from reference TRBV18 and TRBJ1-2, the complete variable domain is NAGVMQNPRHLVRRRGQEARLRCSPMKGHSHVYWYRQLPEEGLKFMVYLQKENIIDESGMPKERFSAEFPKEGPSILRIQQVVRGDSAAYFCASSSYSGTGGGDGYTFGSGTRLTVV.

CDR3 sequence: CASSRYRGLRRRMDYGYTF. The DNA of the CDR3 is TGTGCCAGTAGTAGATACAGGGGGCTTAGGCGGCGAATGGACTATGGCTACACCTTC. The J gene is TRBJ1-2, the V gene TRBV19, with 9 positions matching TRBD1. V lost 4 bases to trimming and J lost 3 bases; unmatched junction nucleotides: 18. Germline values: CDR1 LNHDA, CDR2 SQIVND (reference sequence). The CDR3 covers 19 residues.

A single count supports this clone. The rearrangement uses TRBV29-1 and TRBJ1-1; D possibly corresponds to TRBD1 (6 bases). Germline values: CDR1 SQVTM, CDR2 ANQGSEA. V shed 7 bases and J shed 7 bases, with 19 bases lying between them. The CDR3 is 13 amino acids. CDR3 sequence reads: CSGSETQGNEAFF. As DNA, the CDR3 is TGCAGCGGATCGGAAACACAGGGCAATGAAGCTTTCTTT.

This clone was seen a single time. The gene calls are TRBV6-1 and TRBJ2-7, with D possibly TRBD1 on 6 matching bases. CDR3 length: 14 residues. V shed 2 bases and J shed 1 base, with 9 bases lying between them. Germline V gene sequence: CDR1 MNHNS, CDR2 SASEGT. CDR3 in amino acids: CASSEPGQSYEQYF. The CDR3, as DNA: TGTGCCAGCAGTGAACCAGGACAGTCCTACGAGCAGTACTTC.

This rearrangement joins TRBV9 to TRBJ1-2, with 12 nucleotides matching TRBD1. Germline V lookup: CDR1 SGDLS, CDR2 YYNGEE. J was trimmed by 8 bases and V by 5 bases; bases with no gene match: 4. The CDR3 has 13 amino acids. The DNA of the CDR3 is TGTGCCAGCAGTGCCGGGACAGGGGGCGGCTACACCTTC. As protein: CASSAGTGGGYTF. Full variable domain (missing parts from reference TRBV9 and TRBJ1-2): DSGVTQTPKHLITATGQRVTLRCSPRSGDLSVYWYQQSLDQGLQFLIQYYNGEERAKGNILERFSAQQFPDLHSELNLSSLELGDSALYFCASSAGTGGGYTFGSGTRLTVV.

The chain links TRBV30 to TRBJ1-5, with 8 bases fitting TRBD1. The CDR3 spans 14 residues. The trim removed 0 bases at V and 7 bases at J, leaving 5 bases unmatched. CDR1 GTSNPN and CDR2 SVGIG come from the germline V gene (reference sequence). The CDR3 reads CAWSVTGGAQPQHF. In DNA form, the CDR3 reads TGTGCCTGGAGTGTAACAGGGGGAGCGCAGCCCCAGCATTTT. Full variable domain (missing parts from reference TRBV30 and TRBJ1-5): SQTIHQWPATLVQPVGSPLSLECTVEGTSNPNLYWYRQAAGRGLQLLFYSVGIGQISSEVPQNLSASRPQDRQFILSSKKLLLSDSGFYLCAWSVTGGAQPQHFGDGTRLSIL.

The chain combines TRBV11-1 with TRBJ1-6; D perhaps matches TRBD1 (6 bases). Germline loops: CDR1 SGHAT, CDR2 FQDESV (reference sequence). There are 14 residues in the CDR3. Trimming took off 8 bases at V and 5 bases at J, with 13 bases between the two ends. CDR3 residues: CASGKDSNNSPLHF. The CDR3 coding sequence is TGTGCCAGCGGGAAGGACAGCAATAATTCACCCCTCCACTTT.

The chain carries TRBV2 and TRBJ1-2; no firm D call. Germline V gives CDR1 SNHLY, CDR2 FYNNEI. This CDR3 is built from 13 residues. V was shortened by 8 bases and J by 1 base, with 11 bases between the two germline ends. CDR3 in amino acids: CASQREHNYGYTF. CDR3 coding DNA: TGTGCCAGCCAGAGGGAGCATAACTATGGCTACACCTTC.

The J gene is TRBJ2-1, the V gene TRBV5-1; 9 bases match TRBD2. Germline values: CDR1 SGHRS, CDR2 YFSETQ. V lost 0 bases to trimming and J lost 7 bases; unmatched junction nucleotides: 8. This CDR3 has 16 residues. CDR3: CASSLVVAGVGNEQFF. CDR3 coding DNA: TGCGCCAGCAGCTTGGTGGTAGCGGGAGTGGGGAATGAGCAGTTCTTC. The whole variable domain, filled in from reference TRBV5-1 and TRBJ2-1, reads KAGVTQTPRYLIKTRGQQVTLSCSPISGHRSVSWYQQTPGQGLQFLFEYFSETQRNKGNFPGRFSGRQFSNSRSEMNVSTLELGDSALYLCASSLVVAGVGNEQFFGPGTRLTVL.

J is TRBJ2-3 and V is TRBV5-6; weak D call: TRBD1 (6 bases). CDR3 length: 15 amino acids. Germline V gene data show CDR1 as SGHDT and CDR2 as YYEEEE. Trimming took off 6 bases at V and 0 bases at J, with 14 bases between the two ends. CDR3 bases: TGTGCCAGCACCTCATCCCAGGGGAGCACAGATACGCAGTATTTT. Amino acid sequence: CASTSSQGSTDTQYF.

The genes are TRBV10-3 and TRBJ2-3, with D perhaps matching TRBD2 (7 bases). V was cut by 8 bases and J by 4 bases, with 13 bases left in between. Germline CDR1 ENHRY, CDR2 SYGVKD. The CDR3 has 13 residues. The CDR3 sequence is CAIRGGESDTQYF. Written as DNA, the CDR3 is TGTGCCATCCGAGGGGGGGAATCAGATACGCAGTATTTT.